The source of this TCR beta chain is a study of shared clonotypes between healthy human individuals. Study-level results: The represented genetic and exposure-history diversity was limited by the small number of donors. Memory subsets had estimated richness that was generally smaller than that of naive subsets. Naive CD4 clonotype sharing across four donors was 4% to 5%.

Naive CD8 populations comprised CD45RO-negative cells positively selected for CCR7, excluding terminally differentiated effector memory CD45RA+ cells. Donors, healthy HIV-negative adults, lacked recent acute infections or vaccinations. CDR1 and CDR2 (germline): SGHDN, FVKESK. The CDR3 contains 14 residues. V was pared by 0 bases and J by 6 bases, with 8 bases between. For this clone: Its antigen is still unknown. Other nucleotide sequences in the sample specify the same CDR3.

Using immunoSEQ multiplex PCR, the repertoire was profiled, and TCRdb retains in-frame clones only, with some absent. This table has about 2.2 million clones, about 93% appearing once. The sequencing input was naive CD8+ T cells from PBMCs. The sequence came from a man aged 18 to 35 in good health. Some clones in this sample may be carry-over from other donors' samples. V usage is TRBV14 and J usage is TRBJ2-2; D gene ambiguous. The CDR3 DNA reads as TGTGCCAGCAGCCAAGACCGTGTGGCCGGGGAGCTGTTTTTT. This gives the protein CASSQDRVAGELFF.